This T cell receptor beta chain appears in the sequencing data of a study of OX40 agonist ivuxolimab in advanced cancers. Study-wide context: Age averaged 60 years (range 23 to 79), and about 86% were male. Prior anti-PD-1, anti-PD-L1 or anti-CTLA-4 therapy did not bar entry, and around 39% had some. Findings and limits, study-wide: Normalized expansion of T-cell clones was also low for some nonresponders. Averaging showed that CD8+ T cells had more expanded clones than CD4+ did.

The CDR3 totals 13 residues. Looked up from germline, CDR1 is SGHRS and CDR2 is YFSETQ. Generated by immunoSEQ multiplex PCR, the TCRdb table keeps only in-frame clones and is missing some. The repertoire consists of roughly 76,000 clones, with 70% to 90% occurring once and the leading ten covering roughly 25%. Details on this clone: As yet, its antigen is unknown.

J is TRBJ2-5 and V is TRBV5-1; D unresolved. The J call may be wrong; the DNA end is better matched by TRBJ2-7. The starting material was CD4+ or CD8+ T cells sorted from blood, obtained in a trial of the OX40 agonist ivuxolimab. This TCR was sampled from an adult with an advanced solid tumor such as melanoma, head and neck, liver or kidney cancer. CDR3 region: CASSHQWAYEQYF. The DNA of the CDR3 is TGCGCCAGCAGCCACCAGTGGGCCTACGAGCAGTACTTC.